Listed below are T cell receptor beta chains from one sample, sequenced in a study of blood T cell repertoires in COVID-19. Method: immunoSEQ multiplex PCR; TCRdb's copy keeps in-frame clones and lacks some. The repertoire holds roughly 230,000 clones, with around 90% as singletons. The material sequenced was peripheral blood. The source is a human donor in a cohort sampled during active COVID-19. Both conserved end residues are part of each CDR3.

v_call	j_call	cdr3_aa
TRBV6-5	TRBJ2-7	CASSYTDRVAYEQYF
TRBV18	TRBJ1-1	CASSPRGILGGTEAFF
TRBV19	TRBJ2-2	CASRLVGNTGELFF
TRBV6-5	TRBJ2-7	CASMSPGSGEQYF
TRBV3-1/TRBV3-2	TRBJ2-5	CASTGRGRGEETQYF
TRBV19	TRBJ2-7	CACRDRDRASYEQYF
TRBV25-1	TRBJ2-5	CASSDPPGGEETQYF
TRBV28	TRBJ2-5	CASSPWRQETQYF
TRBV6-2/TRBV6-3	TRBJ2-1	CASSLRLAGVNEQFF
TRBV5-6	TRBJ2-5	CASSLVQTQETQYF
TRBV13	TRBJ2-2	CASSRGTGELFF
TRBV27	TRBJ2-5	CASSLRGRETQYF
TRBV10-1	TRBJ2-7	CASSGDPGTGAYEQYF
TRBV19	TRBJ1-5	CASSIWGRRSGNQPQHF
TRBV4-3	TRBJ1-5	CASSQGQGRNQPQHF
TRBV11-3	TRBJ1-5	CASSLEAGQPQHF
TRBV6-6	TRBJ2-3	CASSYGQFEDTQYF
TRBV25-1	TRBJ1-1	CASSEPDRGLTEAFF
TRBV14	TRBJ2-7	CASSPGLAGGYPILARSYEQYF
TRBV4-3	TRBJ2-1	CASSQGGGGNNEQFF
TRBV30	TRBJ1-6	CAWSVGGDSPLHF
TRBV7-2	TRBJ2-7	CASSFNSGGASYEQYF
TRBV19	TRBJ2-1	CASSPQGYNEQFF
TRBV7-9	TRBJ2-7	CASSFGPLDSYEQYF
TRBV7-7	TRBJ2-6	CASSLAAGAGANVLTF
TRBV7-2	TRBJ2-6	CASTTHMTYGSSGANVLTF